This TCR beta chain was found in a study of blood T cells in healthy people across ages (dated by TCRdb to between 2014 and 2017). Background on the whole study: In model experiments, template switching captured roughly one uniquely barcoded TCR beta cDNA molecule for every two T cells. The study measured age-related changes in TCR beta repertoire diversity using deep sequencing normalized with unique cDNA molecular identifiers. The donors were divided into four age groups: young (average approximately 16 years), middle-aged (about 39), aged (about 61) and long-lived (about 90). To avoid experimental bias, donors of different ages were distributed randomly across sequencing lanes. Using the same blood draw, the study looked at two additional independent replicas of 1 million unique cDNA reads for two donors, one aged 18 to 29 and the other aged 80 or older.

Library preparation employed 5' RACE. Sequenced using an Illumina HiSeq 2500. A second PCR of 7 to 11 cycles was run with a J-beta primer mix and a sample-barcoded 5' primer. Each TCR beta cDNA molecule received a unique molecular identifier from a template-switch 5' adaptor carrying 12 random nucleotides. Each sample yielded at least 2.5 million CDR3-containing paired-end reads. The Mint cDNA synthesis kit, primed by a TRBC-specific oligonucleotide, was used to synthesize first-strand cDNA from all RNA. Following uracil-DNA glycosylase treatment, a first 18-cycle PCR with universal primers M1SS and BC2_uni_R was performed on all cDNA. Processing in the source paper ran as follows. Normalization of each sample was performed by random selection of 1 million high-quality reads, each carrying a distinct molecular identifier. Instead of being binned into consensus sequences, reads with shared molecular identifiers were discarded. MiTCR, run with a Q25 quality threshold and the strictest error-elimination algorithm, handled CDR3 identification, clonotype clustering and error correction. Lower-bound total TCR beta diversity was estimated with a nonparametric unseen species model using Euler transformation. TCRdb handled the public reads itself, with Q25 trimming in fastp and clone calling in MiXCR, and kept productive beta chains. A single entry per CDR3 protein holds the most common genes and DNA from its merged rows. The authors' filters were not applied to this entry. This sample holds roughly 1,300,000 distinct CDR3 sequences; roughly 60% were observed only once. About 6.7% of the sample rests with the top ten.

Study-wide findings and limitations: Since profiling was done on bulk unsorted PBMCs, naive and antigen-experienced compartments could not be conclusively compared. As age increased, observed TCR beta diversity per million T cells dropped in a roughly linear way, and a significant reduction was already evident by age 40. The percentage of naive T cells measured by flow cytometry correlated strongly with observed TCR beta diversity. Because donor CMV infection status was unknown, age-related changes in expanded clonotypes were potentially confounded. Compared with the aged group, the long-lived group had more naive CD4+ T cells, fewer expanded clones and increased TCR diversity, suggesting age selection. Estimates of total diversity based on one million sequenced T cells were considered lower bounds and underestimates.

Regarding this clonotype: Which antigen it targets is not known. The sample holds no much larger clone one base away, and base qualities are not on file.

CDR3 length: 11 amino acids, cysteine to phenylalanine. Only CDR3 DNA is held: 33 bases, read in frame from base 1. V gives up 6 bases and J gives up 3 bases, and the segment between their germline ends measures 6 bases. The CDR1 and CDR2 encoded by the germline V gene are ENHRY and SYGVKD. The 35 to 40 donors, aged about 6 to 95 years, were systemically healthy Caucasian individuals from Russia. Roughly 11 milliliters of peripheral blood were drawn from each donor into EDTA-treated Vacutainer tubes. Ficoll-Paque density-gradient centrifugation was used to isolate PBMCs, with at least 6.5 million obtained per sample. Total RNA was extracted from PBMCs with Trizol reagent, with at least 5 micrograms obtained per sample. The percentages of naive CD45RAhigh/CD27high T cells were determined by flow cytometry on a PBMC aliquot from every donor.

The V and J segments used are TRBV10-3 and TRBJ2-7, with no confident D gene call. The sample taken for sequencing was blood. The clonotype comes from a man aged 18 to 35 in good health. In nucleotides, the sequence is TGTGCCATCAGAAACAGCTACGAGCAGTACTTC. This sequence encodes CAIRNSYEQYF.